A selection of T cell receptor beta chains follows, all from one sample in a study of T cell responses to AZD1222 COVID-19 vaccine. Produced via immunoSEQ multiplex PCR; TCRdb's table is partial and in-frame only. The sample has roughly 160,000 clones, about nine tenths seen once. Sequences were derived from peripheral blood, sampled on day 0 of AZD1222 vaccination. The receptors were sampled from an adult in good health. Each CDR3 is given without its conserved first and last residue.

TRBV30 | AWRAGQGASYEQY
TRBV5-4 | ASSLGGIQGVGGYT
TRBV5-1 | ASSQGTAPNQPQH
TRBV27 | ASHTNAGEAF
TRBV5-6 | ASSLRAVPGNQPQH
TRBV2 | ASSATSGSYNEQF
TRBV5-1 | ASANQNRGIGEKLF
TRBV28 | ASSRGGQGRGEAF
TRBV19 | ASSIPGERDEQY
TRBV30 | AWDKGGYTEAF
TRBV5-1 | ASSLVLAGTTDTQY
TRBV7-2 | ASMRDRTTDTQY
TRBV9 | ASSVDGGINQPQH
TRBV27 | ASSTPRKEQY
TRBV2 | ASGRERERDTQY
TRBV5-1 | ASTLGPGGDTEAF
TRBV7-3 | ASSLGVRTAFSPLH
TRBV7-3 | ASSQSVLYEQY
TRBV9 | ASSVGDRSDAGELF
TRBV24-1 | ATSDGYYNEQF
TRBV7-2 | ASSPEQGYNSPLH
TRBV6-5 | ASSTDYNQPQH
TRBV28 | ASGLSDRTSYGYT
TRBV6-5 | ASSYARDYGYT
TRBV5-1 | ASSSRGGAYGYT
TRBV6-1 | ASSEGTSGAYEQY
TRBV28 | ASSGGTETQY
TRBV5-1 | ASSLEEGLGEQY
TRBV9 | ASSVLTTDTQY
TRBV20-1 | SASIRVTSTNEKLF
TRBV7-2 | ASSLVEQY
TRBV7-7 | ASRGTYEQY
TRBV9 | ASGSTAYSNQPQH
TRBV6-2/TRBV6-3 | ASSHQPGRDEQY
TRBV5-8 | ASSPGRRDEKLF
TRBV10-3 | AISLAGVNHNEQF
TRBV4-3 | ASSQEAWGSTEAF
TRBV10-3 | AAGGITGFVSGYT
TRBV15 | ATSRGGNSGNTIY
TRBV7-8 | ASSLMRIAEAF
TRBV5-8 | ASSFRTEAF
TRBV27 | ASGYRQGTYEQY
TRBV6-5 | ASSIRDGNTEAF
TRBV5-1 | ASSLERGLGTEAF
TRBV28 | ASDGGRGQPQH
TRBV28 | ASSLGGMGIYSNQPQH
TRBV11-3 | ASSLGILADNEQF
TRBV19 | ASSIVFGRSTNEKLF
TRBV5-4 | ASSPRAAVSYGYT
TRBV9 | ASSLEDGLGEKLF
TRBV5-1 | ASSFFPDRLNTEAF
TRBV28 | AAGIPDTQY
TRBV5-1 | ASSWGLGEETQY
TRBV5-4 | ASSSVPGQVVSEQY